The 27 T cell receptor beta chains given below trace back to one sample, sequenced in a study of shared clonotypes between healthy human individuals. Produced via immunoSEQ multiplex PCR; TCRdb's table is partial and in-frame only. The table includes roughly 2.2 million clones, more than 80% detected once. Sequencing used naive CD4+ T cells from PBMCs. The subset: CD45RA+ positively selected. The receptors shown here come from a man aged 18 to 30 in good health. Some clones in this sample may be carry-over from other donors' samples.

This clone was observed a single time. V and J are TRBV4-1 and TRBJ2-2; 14 bases align to TRBD2. CDR3 length: 16 residues. Germline-derived CDR1 and CDR2 are MGHRA and YSYEKL. V lost 9 bases, J lost 7 bases, and 10 bases stayed unmatched. For the CDR3, the DNA is TGCGCCAGACTTAAGGGGACTAGCGGGAGTCACGGGGAGCTGTTTTTT. Amino acid sequence: CARLKGTSGSHGELFF.

The chain is built from TRBV5-6 and TRBJ1-1; tentatively, D is TRBD1 (6 bases). CDR3 length equals 18 residues. Per germline, CDR1 SGHDT and CDR2 YYEEEE. V was shortened by 3 bases and J by 5 bases, with 26 bases between the two germline ends. The CDR3 sequence is CASSSPRRRNRALTEAFF. CDR3 DNA sequence: TGTGCCAGCAGCTCCCCCCGGAGGAGAAACAGGGCTTTGACTGAAGCTTTCTTT.

DNA of the CDR3: TGTGCCAGCAGGCACCCTGGGGCAGGGACCCTCTACGAGCAGTACTTC. This translates into CASRHPGAGTLYEQYF. The chain combines TRBV28 with TRBJ2-7; either TRBD1 or TRBD2 may fit D (5 bases each). V was shortened by 6 bases and J by 3 bases, with 21 bases between the two germline ends. The CDR3 has 16 residues. Germline CDR1 and CDR2: MDHEN and SYDVKM. The full variable domain, its missing parts supplied by reference TRBV28 and TRBJ2-7, is DVKVTQSSRYLVKRTGEKVFLECVQDMDHENMFWYRQDPGLGLRLIYFSYDVKMKEKGDIPEGYSVSREKKERFSLILESASTNQTSMYLCASRHPGAGTLYEQYFGPGTRLTVT.

The chain carries TRBV7-2 and TRBJ2-7; TRBD1 might be the D (5 bases). The CDR3 runs 13 residues. Germline V CDR1 and CDR2: SGHTA, FQGNSA. Trimming stripped 5 bases from V and 6 bases from J, with 14 bases between. The DNA for the CDR3 is TGTGCCAGCAGCCCTGGACAAGTGAGCGAGCAGTACTTC. Its protein product is CASSPGQVSEQYF. The variable domain in full, completed from reference TRBV7-2 and TRBJ2-7, reads GAGVSQSPSNKVTEKGKDVELRCDPISGHTALYWYRQSLGQGLEFLIYFQGNSAPDKSGLPSDRFSAERTGGSVSTLTIQRTQQEDSAVYLCASSPGQVSEQYFGPGTRLTVT.

V and J are TRBV7-9 and TRBJ1-5; D is undetermined. Trimming took 5 bases from V and 7 from J, leaving 15 bases between them. Germline assignment: CDR1 SEHNR and CDR2 FQNEAQ (reference sequence). This CDR3 is built from 14 residues. The CDR3 is CASSALWGQQPQHF. As DNA, the CDR3 is TGTGCCAGCAGCGCCTTATGGGGTCAGCAGCCCCAGCATTTT.

This chain links TRBV5-1 with TRBJ2-1; D is perhaps TRBD1 or TRBD2 (5 bases each). The V end lost 9 bases, the J end lost 7 bases, and 20 bases lay between the germline ends. Germline CDR1 is SGHRS and CDR2 is YFSETQ. This CDR3 has 14 residues. The CDR3 DNA reads TGCGCCACCTCTGTCGGGACCCCTACAAATGAGCAGTTCTTC. Residues: CATSVGTPTNEQFF.

The rearrangement uses TRBV7-8 and TRBJ1-5, with unresolved D. The V and J ends lost 1 base and 4 bases respectively, with 5 bases between them. CDR1 is SGHVS, CDR2 FQNEAQ, per germline. The CDR3 runs 13 residues. The CDR3 coding sequence is TGTGCCAGCAGCTTAGAACTAAATCAGCCCCAGCATTTT. Its protein is CASSLELNQPQHF. Full variable domain (missing parts from reference TRBV7-8 and TRBJ1-5): GAGVSQSPRYKVAKRGQDVALRCDPISGHVSLFWYQQALGQGPEFLTYFQNEAQLDKSGLPSDRFFAERPEGSVSTLKIQRTQQEDSAVYLCASSLELNQPQHFGDGTRLSIL.

The V gene is TRBV28, the J gene TRBJ2-7, with 7 nucleotides matching TRBD1. From germline, CDR1 is MDHEN and CDR2 SYDVKM. After removal of 6 bases from V and 3 bases from J, the junction contained 8 bases not matched to a gene. The CDR3 loop spans 14 amino acids. CDR3 protein: CASREPGQFYEQYF. The CDR3 DNA is TGTGCCAGCAGGGAACCGGGACAGTTCTACGAGCAGTACTTC.

The chain has TRBV29-1 and TRBJ1-1, with D perhaps TRBD1 (5 bases). The CDR3 contains 14 residues. Trimming removed 6 bases from V and 0 bases from J, with 14 bases in between. Germline lookup yields CDR1 SQVTM and CDR2 ANQGSEA. The CDR3 DNA follows: TGCAGCGTCGCCGCAGGGTCTCTGAACACTGAAGCTTTCTTT. Its translation is CSVAAGSLNTEAFF.

This clone is a singleton in its sample. This chain links TRBV9 with TRBJ1-2, with 8 bases lining up with TRBD1. CDR3 length: 14 residues. Per the germline V gene, CDR1 is SGDLS and CDR2 is YYNGEE. J lost 6 bases, V lost 0 bases, and 4 bases had no gene match. The CDR3 DNA follows: TGTGCCAGCAGCGTAGGGCAGGGGGCGGATGGCTACACCTTC. Translated: CASSVGQGADGYTF.

The chain uses TRBV7-9 and TRBJ2-7, with 9 positions matching TRBD1. V gave up 5 bases and J gave up 9 bases; unmatched junction bases: 8. The CDR3 contains 13 residues. Germline assignment: CDR1 SEHNR and CDR2 FQNEAQ (reference sequence). The CDR3 DNA sequence: TGTGCCAGCAGCCCGGGACAGGGTACAGTGCAGTACTTC. Amino acid sequence: CASSPGQGTVQYF.

This clone was picked up one time. The V gene is TRBV5-1, the J gene TRBJ2-1, with D perhaps matching TRBD2 (6 bases). Germline assignment: CDR1 SGHRS and CDR2 YFSETQ. The CDR3 consists of 21 residues. V dropped 2 bases and J dropped 9 bases, with 36 bases sitting between them. The CDR3 nucleotides read TGCGCCAGCAGCTTTTTAGGACGAGAGAAAGGCTGGAAGGCTTTAGCGGTTGAGCAGTTCTTC. This gives the protein CASSFLGREKGWKALAVEQFF.

The J gene is TRBJ1-1, the V gene TRBV14; D unresolved. Germline loops: CDR1 SGHDN, CDR2 FVKESK. The CDR3 sequence is 16 residues long. V lost 0 bases and J 4 bases, leaving 15 bases between the germline ends. The CDR3 sequence is CASSQDRGYRFTEAFF. CDR3 DNA: TGTGCCAGCAGCCAAGATCGAGGGTACCGGTTCACTGAAGCTTTCTTT. The complete variable domain, with remaining parts taken from reference TRBV14 and TRBJ1-1, reads EAGVTQFPSHSVIEKGQTVTLRCDPISGHDNLYWYRRVMGKEIKFLLHFVKESKQDESGMPNNRFLAERTGGTYSTLKVQPAELEDSGVYFCASSQDRGYRFTEAFFGQGTRLTVV.

The V gene is TRBV7-2, the J gene TRBJ2-7; 8 nucleotides align to TRBD1. Germline assignment: CDR1 SGHTA and CDR2 FQGNSA. CDR3 length equals 16 residues. V was clipped by 5 bases and J by 1 base; unmatched bases: 10. In DNA form, the CDR3 reads TGTGCCAGCAGCCGGATCGTGGGACAGGCGTCCTACGAGCAGTACTTC. Residues: CASSRIVGQASYEQYF.

The chain couples TRBV28 to TRBJ2-7; a possible D gene is TRBD2 (5 bases). The CDR3 is 16 residues long. Between the trimmed V and J ends, which lost 5 bases and 2 bases, there was a span of 19 bases. Germline CDR1 and CDR2: MDHEN and SYDVKM. CDR3 region: CASSPSDLLRPYEQYF. The CDR3 region has the DNA TGTGCCAGCAGTCCGTCGGACTTGCTCAGGCCCTACGAGCAGTACTTC.

The table lists this clone with a count of one. The CDR3 sequence is CARTQQVGEKLFF. DNA for the CDR3: TGTGCCAGGACCCAACAGGTCGGGGAAAAACTGTTTTTT. The chain is built from TRBV27 and TRBJ1-4, with a tentative D call TRBD1 (5 bases). CDR1 is MNHEY, CDR2 SMNVEV, per germline (reference sequence). V lost 9 bases, J lost 8 bases, and 16 bases lay in between. The CDR3 extends over 13 amino acids. The full variable domain, rest sourced from reference TRBV27 and TRBJ1-4, is EAQVTQNPRYLITVTGKKLTVTCSQNMNHEYMSWYRQDPGLGLRQIYYSMNVEVTDKGDVPEGYKVSRKEKRNFPLILESPSPNQTSLYFCARTQQVGEKLFFGSGTQLSVL.

The V gene is TRBV23-1, the J gene TRBJ2-5; 13 positions match TRBD2. TRBV23-1 is known as an ORF, though its function is uncertain. Germline trimming cut 2 bases from V and 2 bases from J; bases unmatched to any gene: 2. The CDR3 extends over 16 amino acids. CDR3 sequence (DNA): TGCGCCAGCAGTCAACCGGGACTAGCGGGGCAAGAGACCCAGTACTTC. Its translation is CASSQPGLAGQETQYF.

The V call is TRBV7-3, the J call TRBJ2-2; maybe TRBD1 (6 bases). The V gene lost 5 bases and the J gene lost 7 bases, with 11 bases spanning the gap. The CDR3 contains 13 residues. CDR1 is SGHTA and CDR2 is FQGTGA in the germline V gene. The CDR3 coding sequence is TGTGCCAGCAGCGAGACAGGTCTCGGGGAGCTGTTTTTT. This gives the protein CASSETGLGELFF.

The CDR3 region has the DNA TGTGCCAGTGAAACAGGCAATAGGTATGGCTACACCTTC. It yields the protein CASETGNRYGYTF. The chain employs TRBV28 and TRBJ1-2; TRBD1 is a possible D gene (5 bases). The CDR3 has 13 amino acids. V was cut by 9 bases and J by 5 bases, with 16 bases left in between. In germline, CDR1 is MDHEN, CDR2 SYDVKM.

V gene TRBV29-1 combines with J gene TRBJ2-7; TRBD1 matches at 7 bases. The junction had 16 bases not matched to a gene; V was cut back by 6 bases and J by 2 bases. Germline V gene sequence: CDR1 SQVTM, CDR2 ANQGSEA. CDR3 length: 16 amino acids. CDR3 bases: TGCAGCGTCTCAAGACAGGGATCTTCGGGCGCCTACGAGCAGTACTTC. It codes for CSVSRQGSSGAYEQYF.

The genes are TRBV14 and TRBJ2-3; perhaps TRBD2 as D (5 bases). This CDR3 comprises 14 residues. V was clipped by 4 bases and J by 4 bases, with 12 bases between them. Germline CDR1 and CDR2: SGHDN and FVKESK. This CDR3 is CASSPGGAPDTQYF. In DNA form, the CDR3 reads TGTGCCAGCAGCCCCGGAGGAGCTCCAGATACGCAGTATTTT.

V and J are TRBV6-5 and TRBJ2-1, with D possibly matching TRBD2 (5 bases). The V gene lost 7 bases and the J gene lost 6 bases, with 13 bases spanning the gap. Germline CDR1 and CDR2: MNHEY and SVGAGI. The CDR3 runs 13 residues. CDR3 sequence: CASTAPGINEQFF. Here the CDR3 DNA reads TGTGCCAGCACCGCCCCGGGGATCAATGAGCAGTTCTTC.

A remark on this clone: The sample holds other DNA sequences that translate to the same CDR3. The chain recombines TRBV5-1 with TRBJ2-3; no reliable D call. Germline CDR1 reads SGHRS; CDR2 reads YFSETQ. V was trimmed by 4 bases and J by 2 bases, leaving 11 bases between them. This CDR3 is built from 14 residues. The CDR3 region has the DNA TGCGCCAGCAGCCTGGCAAGGAACACAGATACGCAGTATTTT. It encodes CASSLARNTDTQYF.

The rearrangement links TRBV19 to TRBJ1-4, with D perhaps TRBD1 (6 bases). V was cut by 5 bases and J by 8 bases, with 18 bases left in between. In germline, CDR1 is LNHDA, CDR2 SQIVND (reference sequence). The CDR3 runs to 15 residues. CDR3 sequence (DNA): TGTGCCAGTAGTCTCTCAGGGGTCGGTGGAGAAAAACTGTTTTTT. Protein: CASSLSGVGGEKLFF.

V gene TRBV6-5 combines with J gene TRBJ2-1; unclear D gene. CDR3 size: 12 residues. Germline V gives CDR1 MNHEY, CDR2 SVGAGI. V dropped 8 bases and J dropped 7 bases, with 12 bases sitting between them. In DNA form, the CDR3 reads TGTGCCAGCGGGCAGACCCGAAATGAGCAGTTCTTC. Its translation: CASGQTRNEQFF.

The chain couples TRBV28 to TRBJ1-2; D call uncertain. This CDR3 region has 12 residues. Deletions cut 6 bases from V and 8 bases from J, with 13 bases between. In germline, CDR1 is MDHEN, CDR2 SYDVKM. The CDR3 is CASSSSIRGYTF. CDR3 coding DNA: TGTGCCAGCAGCTCATCGATAAGGGGCTACACCTTC.

The V gene is TRBV2, the J gene TRBJ2-7; D perhaps matches TRBD2 (6 bases). The CDR3 covers 16 residues. V was shortened by 6 bases and J by 3 bases, with 21 bases between the two germline ends. The germline V gene has CDR1 SNHLY and CDR2 FYNNEI. The CDR3 loop reads CASRDRMTRRDYEQYF. The CDR3 bases are TGTGCCAGCAGAGACCGTATGACTAGGAGGGACTACGAGCAGTACTTC.